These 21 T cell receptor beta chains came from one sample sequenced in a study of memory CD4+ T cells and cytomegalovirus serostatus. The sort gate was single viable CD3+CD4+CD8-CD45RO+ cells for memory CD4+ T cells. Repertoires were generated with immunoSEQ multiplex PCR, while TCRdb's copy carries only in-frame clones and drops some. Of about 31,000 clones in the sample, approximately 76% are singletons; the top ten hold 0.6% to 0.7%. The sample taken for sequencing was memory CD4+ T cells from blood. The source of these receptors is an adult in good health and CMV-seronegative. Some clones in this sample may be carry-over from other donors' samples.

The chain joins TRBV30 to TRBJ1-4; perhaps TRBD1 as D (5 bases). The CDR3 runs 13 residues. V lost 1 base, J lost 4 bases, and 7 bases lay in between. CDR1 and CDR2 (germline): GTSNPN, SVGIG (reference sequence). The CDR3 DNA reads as TGTGCCTGGAGTGGGGGGGATAATGAAAAACTGTTTTTT. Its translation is CAWSGGDNEKLFF.

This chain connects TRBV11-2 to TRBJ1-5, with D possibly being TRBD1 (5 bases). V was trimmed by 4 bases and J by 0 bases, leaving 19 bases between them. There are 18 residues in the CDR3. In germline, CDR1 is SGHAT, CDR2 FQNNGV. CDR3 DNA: TGTGCCAGCAGCTCAGGGAGAGTTGGGGACTTTAGCAATCAGCCCCAGCATTTT. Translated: CASSSGRVGDFSNQPQHF.

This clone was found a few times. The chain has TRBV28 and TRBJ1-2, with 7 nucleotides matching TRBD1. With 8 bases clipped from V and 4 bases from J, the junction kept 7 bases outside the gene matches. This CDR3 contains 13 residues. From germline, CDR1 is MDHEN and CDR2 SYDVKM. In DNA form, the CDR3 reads TGTGCCAGCGTGGACAGGATCTTCTATGGCTACACCTTC. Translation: CASVDRIFYGYTF.

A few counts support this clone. CDR3 residues: CASTLSGNTEAFF. CDR3 nucleotide sequence: TGTGCCAGCACCTTATCGGGGAACACTGAAGCTTTCTTT. The genes are TRBV6-5 and TRBJ1-1; D remains unclear. Germline V CDR1 and CDR2: MNHEY, SVGAGI. V was trimmed by 7 bases and J by 1 base, leaving 10 bases between them. This CDR3 contains 13 residues.

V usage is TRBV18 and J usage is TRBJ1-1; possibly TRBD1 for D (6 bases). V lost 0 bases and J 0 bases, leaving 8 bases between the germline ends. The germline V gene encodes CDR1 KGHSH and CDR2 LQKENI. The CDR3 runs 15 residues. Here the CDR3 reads CASSPPRTVNTEAFF. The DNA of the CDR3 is TGTGCCAGCTCACCACCCCGGACAGTGAACACTGAAGCTTTCTTT.

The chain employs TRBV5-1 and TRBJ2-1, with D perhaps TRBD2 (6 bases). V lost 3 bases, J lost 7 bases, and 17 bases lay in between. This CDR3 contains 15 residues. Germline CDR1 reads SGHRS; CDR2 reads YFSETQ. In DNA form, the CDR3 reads TGCGCCAGCAGCTCAAGCATTAGCGGTCTTAATGAGCAGTTCTTC. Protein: CASSSSISGLNEQFF.

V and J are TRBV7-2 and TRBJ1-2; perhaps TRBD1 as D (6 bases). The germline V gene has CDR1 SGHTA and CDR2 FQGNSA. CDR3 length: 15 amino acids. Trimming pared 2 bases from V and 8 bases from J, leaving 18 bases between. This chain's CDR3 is CASSLTGGGLWGYTF. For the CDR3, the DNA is TGTGCCAGCAGCTTAACGGGGGGGGGCCTCTGGGGCTACACCTTC.

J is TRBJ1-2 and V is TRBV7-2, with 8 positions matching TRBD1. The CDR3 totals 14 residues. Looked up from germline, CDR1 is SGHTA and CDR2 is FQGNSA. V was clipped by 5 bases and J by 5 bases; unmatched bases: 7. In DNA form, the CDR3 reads TGTGCCAGCAGCAAAGGACAGGGAGGTTATGGCTACACCTTC. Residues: CASSKGQGGYGYTF.

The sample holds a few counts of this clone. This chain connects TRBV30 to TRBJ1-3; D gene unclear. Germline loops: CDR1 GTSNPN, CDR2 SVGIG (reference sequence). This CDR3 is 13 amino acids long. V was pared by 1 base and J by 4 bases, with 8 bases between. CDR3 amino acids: CAWSGGSGNTIYF. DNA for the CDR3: TGTGCCTGGAGTGGGGGATCCGGAAACACCATATATTTT.

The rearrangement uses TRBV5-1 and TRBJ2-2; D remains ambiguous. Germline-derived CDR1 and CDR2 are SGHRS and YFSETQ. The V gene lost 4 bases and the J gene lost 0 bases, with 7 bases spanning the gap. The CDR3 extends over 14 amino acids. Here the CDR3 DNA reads TGCGCCAGCAGCCAGGACGCGAACACCGGGGAGCTGTTTTTT. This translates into CASSQDANTGELFF. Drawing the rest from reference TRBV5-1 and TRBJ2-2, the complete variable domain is KAGVTQTPRYLIKTRGQQVTLSCSPISGHRSVSWYQQTPGQGLQFLFEYFSETQRNKGNFPGRFSGRQFSNSRSEMNVSTLELGDSALYLCASSQDANTGELFFGEGSRLTVL.

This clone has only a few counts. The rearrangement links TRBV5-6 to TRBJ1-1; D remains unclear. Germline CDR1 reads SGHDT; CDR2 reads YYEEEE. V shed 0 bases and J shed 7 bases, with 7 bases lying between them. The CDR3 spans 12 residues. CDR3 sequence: CASSLDGVEAFF. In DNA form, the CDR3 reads TGTGCCAGCAGCTTGGACGGAGTTGAAGCTTTCTTT.

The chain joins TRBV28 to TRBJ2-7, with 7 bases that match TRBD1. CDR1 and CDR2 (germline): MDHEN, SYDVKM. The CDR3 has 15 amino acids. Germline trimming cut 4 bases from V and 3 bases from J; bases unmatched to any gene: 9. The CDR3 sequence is CASSSRQGLNYEQYF. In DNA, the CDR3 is TGTGCCAGCAGTTCTAGACAGGGCCTCAACTACGAGCAGTACTTC.

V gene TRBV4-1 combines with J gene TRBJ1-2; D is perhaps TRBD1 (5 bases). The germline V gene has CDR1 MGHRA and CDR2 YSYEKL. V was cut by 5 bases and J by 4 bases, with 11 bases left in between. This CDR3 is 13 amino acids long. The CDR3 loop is CASSSGGGYGYTF. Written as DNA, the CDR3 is TGCGCCAGCAGCTCGGGCGGGGGCTATGGCTACACCTTC.

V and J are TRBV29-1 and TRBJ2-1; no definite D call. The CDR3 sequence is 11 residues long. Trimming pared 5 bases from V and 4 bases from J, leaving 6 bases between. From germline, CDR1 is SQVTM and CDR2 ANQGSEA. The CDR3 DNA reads TGCAGCGTTACCAAGTACAATGAGCAGTTCTTC. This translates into CSVTKYNEQFF.

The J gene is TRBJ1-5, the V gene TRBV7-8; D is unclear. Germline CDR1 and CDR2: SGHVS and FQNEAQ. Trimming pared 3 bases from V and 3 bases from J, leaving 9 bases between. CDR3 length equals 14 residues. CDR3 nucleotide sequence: TGTGCCAGCAGCTTTTCGACCCTCAATCAGCCCCAGCATTTT. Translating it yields CASSFSTLNQPQHF.

DNA for the CDR3: TGTGCCAGCAGTGCTTGGACATCTGGAGGCTACACCTTC. Its translation: CASSAWTSGGYTF. The V and J genes are TRBV2 and TRBJ1-2; a weak D match, TRBD1 (5 bases). The CDR3 is made up of 13 amino acids. V lost 4 bases, J lost 8 bases, and 14 bases lay in between. Germline V gives CDR1 SNHLY, CDR2 FYNNEI. The full variable domain, in which reference TRBV2 and TRBJ1-2 provide the parts outside the CDR3, is EPEVTQTPSHQVTQMGQEVILRCVPISNHLYFYWYRQILGQKVEFLVSFYNNEISEKSEIFDDQFSVERPDGSNFTLKIRSTKLEDSAMYFCASSAWTSGGYTFGSGTRLTVV.

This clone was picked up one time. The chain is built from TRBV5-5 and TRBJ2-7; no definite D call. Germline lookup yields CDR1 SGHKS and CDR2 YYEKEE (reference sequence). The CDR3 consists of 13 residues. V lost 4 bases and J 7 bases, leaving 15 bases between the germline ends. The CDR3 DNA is TGTGCCAGCAGCCAGTCGGTAGGGCAAGAGCAGTACTTC. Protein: CASSQSVGQEQYF.

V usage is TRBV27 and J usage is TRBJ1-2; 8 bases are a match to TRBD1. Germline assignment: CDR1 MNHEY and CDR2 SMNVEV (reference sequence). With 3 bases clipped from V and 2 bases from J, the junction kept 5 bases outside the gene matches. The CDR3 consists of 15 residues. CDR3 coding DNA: TGTGCCAGCAGTTTCTCCAGGGGGCGCAACTATGGCTACACCTTC. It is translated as CASSFSRGRNYGYTF.

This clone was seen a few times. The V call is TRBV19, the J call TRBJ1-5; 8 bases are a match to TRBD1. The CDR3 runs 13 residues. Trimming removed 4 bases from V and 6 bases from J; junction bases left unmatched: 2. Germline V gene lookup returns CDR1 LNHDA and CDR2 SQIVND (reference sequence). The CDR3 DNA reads TGTGCCAGTAGTAGGACAGGGATTCAGCCCCAGCATTTT. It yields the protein CASSRTGIQPQHF.

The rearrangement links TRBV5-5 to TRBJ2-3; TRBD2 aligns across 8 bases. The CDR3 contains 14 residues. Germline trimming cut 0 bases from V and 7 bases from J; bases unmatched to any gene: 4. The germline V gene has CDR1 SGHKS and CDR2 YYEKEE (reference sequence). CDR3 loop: CASSLGWTSNTQYF. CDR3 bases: TGTGCCAGCAGCTTGGGGTGGACTAGCAATACGCAGTATTTT.

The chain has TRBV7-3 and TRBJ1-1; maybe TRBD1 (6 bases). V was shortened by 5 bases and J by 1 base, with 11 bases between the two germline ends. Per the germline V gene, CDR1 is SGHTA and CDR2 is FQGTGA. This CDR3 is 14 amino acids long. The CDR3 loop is CASSLTDRNTEAFF. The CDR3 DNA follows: TGTGCCAGCAGCCTCACGGACAGGAACACTGAAGCTTTCTTT.